These 11 T cell receptor beta chains share one sample of origin, sequenced in a study of blood T cell repertoires in COVID-19. Method: immunoSEQ multiplex PCR; TCRdb's copy keeps in-frame clones and lacks some. The sample includes some 190,000 clones, approximately 86% of them seen just once. The sequenced sample was peripheral blood. These receptors were taken from a man aged 30 to 39 with acute or convalescent COVID-19.

This clone was counted a single time. The V gene is TRBV3-1 (or the pseudogene TRBV3-2), the J gene TRBJ2-5; TRBD1 is a possible D gene (6 bases). CDR3 length equals 13 residues. The ends were cut back, 0 bases at V and 4 bases at J, with 6 bases in the middle. Germline CDR1 and CDR2: LGHDT and YNNKEL (reference sequence). DNA of the CDR3: TGTGCCAGCAGCCAAGACAGGGGAGAGACCCAGTACTTC. Amino acids: CASSQDRGETQYF.

The gene calls are TRBV28 and TRBJ2-7; unclear D gene. The CDR3 has 12 amino acids. Deletions cut 8 bases from V and 0 bases from J, with 8 bases between. Germline CDR1 reads MDHEN; CDR2 reads SYDVKM. The CDR3 protein is CASRQVSYEQYF. Written as DNA, the CDR3 is TGTGCCAGCCGCCAGGTCTCCTACGAGCAGTACTTC.

The genes are TRBV27 and TRBJ1-1; 9 nucleotides line up with TRBD1. Germline CDR1 is MNHEY and CDR2 is SMNVEV (reference sequence). V was pared by 6 bases and J by 7 bases, with 3 bases of the junction left unmatched. CDR3 size: 12 residues. CDR3 DNA: TGTGCCAGCAGGGGGACAGGGAATGAAGCTTTCTTT. Translating it yields CASRGTGNEAFF.

In its sample, this clone was seen a few times. V and J are TRBV11-2 and TRBJ2-3; tentative D call: TRBD2 (6 bases). With 3 bases removed from V and 8 bases from J, the gap between germline ends came to 24 bases. CDR1 and CDR2 from the germline V gene are SGHAT and FQNNGV. This CDR3 contains 17 residues. The CDR3 nucleotides read TGTGCCAGCAGCTTGACTAGAGTCTTAATCGCTTCAGGTACGCAGTATTTT. It translates to CASSLTRVLIASGTQYF.

There are a few counts of this clone. This rearrangement joins TRBV27 to TRBJ1-1; weak D call: TRBD1 (5 bases). The CDR3 has 14 residues. Germline CDR1 MNHEY, CDR2 SMNVEV (reference sequence). V was trimmed by 7 bases and J by 3 bases, leaving 15 bases between them. The CDR3 nucleotides are TGTGCCAGCACCCGAGCGCCAGGGTACACTGAAGCTTTCTTT. Translating it yields CASTRAPGYTEAFF.

V and J are TRBV3-1 (or the pseudogene TRBV3-2) and TRBJ1-1, with a tentative D call TRBD1 (5 bases). Trimming stripped 4 bases from V and 11 bases from J, with 17 bases between. Germline values: CDR1 LGHDT, CDR2 YNNKEL (reference sequence). The CDR3 is 13 residues long. The CDR3 sequence: CASSPFTGGGAFF. The CDR3 nucleotides are TGTGCCAGCAGCCCTTTTACTGGGGGGGGTGCTTTCTTT.

This chain uses TRBV5-1 with TRBJ2-5; a possible D gene is TRBD1 (5 bases). Trimming cost V 5 bases and J 5 bases, with 13 bases left between them. Germline CDR1 and CDR2: SGHRS and YFSETQ. The CDR3 covers 13 residues. The CDR3 region has the DNA TGCGCCAGCAGTCAGGGCTCGGCGGAGACCCAGTACTTC. Translated, it gives CASSQGSAETQYF.

V usage is TRBV9 and J usage is TRBJ2-3; D is perhaps TRBD2 (6 bases). The CDR3 is 14 amino acids. Germline CDR1 and CDR2: SGDLS and YYNGEE. V was clipped by 4 bases and J by 2 bases, with 11 bases between them. The CDR3 coding sequence is TGTGCCAGCAGCCAGACTAGGGTCACAGATACGCAGTATTTT. Protein: CASSQTRVTDTQYF. The full variable domain, with the rest looked up from reference TRBV9 and TRBJ2-3, is DSGVTQTPKHLITATGQRVTLRCSPRSGDLSVYWYQQSLDQGLQFLIQYYNGEERAKGNILERFSAQQFPDLHSELNLSSLELGDSALYFCASSQTRVTDTQYFGPGTRLTVL.

The chain joins TRBV7-9 to TRBJ2-5; tentative D call: TRBD2 (6 bases). In germline, CDR1 is SEHNR, CDR2 FQNEAQ (reference sequence). Trimming removed 5 bases from V and 7 bases from J, with 17 bases in between. The CDR3 has 14 residues. The CDR3 DNA sequence: TGTGCCAGCAGCGACTCTGGGGGGAAGGGGACCCAGTACTTC. It translates to CASSDSGGKGTQYF.

This chain joins TRBV7-8 and TRBJ1-1; tentative D call: TRBD1 (6 bases). The CDR3 totals 12 residues. Germline CDR1 and CDR2: SGHVS and FQNEAQ. Trimming left V 2 bases short and J 8 bases short, with 9 bases between. Written as DNA, the CDR3 is TGTGCCAGCAGCTTAAACAGGGAGGAAGCTTTCTTT. It specifies CASSLNREEAFF.

This chain joins TRBV5-1 and TRBJ2-6, with a tentative D call TRBD1 (6 bases). The CDR3 totals 15 residues. With 7 bases removed from V and 2 bases from J, the gap between germline ends came to 13 bases. Germline CDR1 and CDR2: SGHRS and YFSETQ. The CDR3 loop reads CASSPSGAGANVLTF. The CDR3 region has the DNA TGCGCCAGCTCCCCCTCAGGGGCTGGGGCCAACGTCCTGACTTTC. The variable domain in full, completed from reference TRBV5-1 and TRBJ2-6, reads KAGVTQTPRYLIKTRGQQVTLSCSPISGHRSVSWYQQTPGQGLQFLFEYFSETQRNKGNFPGRFSGRQFSNSRSEMNVSTLELGDSALYLCASSPSGAGANVLTFGAGSRLTVL.